The present TCR beta chain was sequenced within a study of cytomegalovirus exposure and HLA in healthy donors. Trimming took off 4 bases at V and 4 bases at J, with 23 bases between the two ends. The CDR3 has 17 residues. Germline lookup yields CDR1 SGHRS and CDR2 YFSETQ. Whole-study results and caveats: Available immune exposure information was restricted to CMV serostatus only.

The PCR ran on 60 Vbeta and 13 Jbeta primers. TCRdb's table, derived via immunoSEQ multiplex PCR, lists solely in-frame clones and lacks some. Of over 150,000 clones listed, over 70% are singletons. Concerning this clone itself: Its specificity is unknown.

The sample was PBMCs. The TCR was taken from a woman between 50 and 59 years old in good health and CMV-seropositive. V usage is TRBV5-1 and J usage is TRBJ1-1; maybe TRBD1 (6 bases). The CDR3 nucleotides are TGCGCCAGCAGCCTAACTTTACTACAGGGTAGGGGCACTGAAGCTTTCTTT. The encoded protein is CASSLTLLQGRGTEAFF.